Presented here are 16 T cell receptor beta chains from one specimen sequenced in a study of CD8 T cell repertoires and HIV-1 epitope variants. The protocol was immunoSEQ multiplex PCR, while the TCRdb copy is restricted to in-frame clones and leaves out a portion. In the table there are some 5,300 clones, approximately 61% of which are singletons. These receptors have no known antigen. The material sequenced was cultured CD8+ T cells derived from PBMCs. Receptors originate from a male donor with HIV.

V is TRBV7-9 and J is TRBJ2-1; 9 bases agree with TRBD2. This CDR3 contains 13 residues. The ends lost 1 base at V and 8 bases at J; junction bases unmatched: 0. CDR1 and CDR2 from the germline V gene are SEHNR and FQNEAQ (reference sequence). The CDR3 loop is CASSLERGDEQFF. CDR3 sequence (DNA): TGTGCCAGCAGCTTAGAGCGGGGGGATGAGCAGTTCTTC.

The CDR3 DNA follows: TGTGCCAGCAGTATACAGGGGGCTCTGAACACTGAAGCTTTCTTT. Amino acid sequence: CASSIQGALNTEAFF. J is TRBJ1-1 and V is TRBV6-5; 9 positions match TRBD1. Germline values: CDR1 MNHEY, CDR2 SVGAGI. The CDR3 totals 15 residues. V dropped 5 bases and J dropped 0; count of bases not matched to a gene: 4.

V usage is TRBV5-6 and J usage is TRBJ2-6; D unresolved. There are 15 residues in the CDR3. From germline, CDR1 is SGHDT and CDR2 YYEEEE. V was cut by 5 bases and J by 3 bases, with 12 bases left in between. CDR3 in DNA: TGTGCCAGCAGACTTGGGATAAGTGGGGCCAACGTCCTGACTTTC. Protein product: CASRLGISGANVLTF.

This chain uses TRBV27 with TRBJ1-1; the D gene is possibly TRBD1 (6 bases). Germline CDR1 reads MNHEY; CDR2 reads SMNVEV (reference sequence). V was pared by 3 bases and J by 4 bases, with 9 bases between. CDR3 length: 13 residues. The CDR3 coding sequence is TGTGCCAGCAGTTTCGGGGGGCGCACTGAAGCTTTCTTT. Translated: CASSFGGRTEAFF.

The rearrangement joins TRBV19 to TRBJ1-5; TRBD1 might be the D (5 bases). Germline assignment: CDR1 LNHDA and CDR2 SQIVND (reference sequence). This CDR3 spans 16 amino acids. V was trimmed by 7 bases and J by 0 bases, leaving 16 bases between them. The CDR3 DNA reads TGTGCCAGTACGGTAGACAGAGCCGTTAGCAATCAGCCCCAGCATTTT. Amino acid sequence: CASTVDRAVSNQPQHF.

This clone was observed a single time. The rearrangement uses TRBV4-3 and TRBJ2-5; TRBD1 matches 11 bases. The CDR3 runs to 16 residues. The junction had 6 bases not matched to a gene; V was cut back by 4 bases and J by 2 bases. Germline V gene sequence: CDR1 LGHNA, CDR2 YSLEER. This chain's CDR3 is CASSLAGTGGQETQYF. CDR3 sequence (DNA): TGCGCCAGCAGCCTCGCCGGGACAGGGGGTCAAGAGACCCAGTACTTC.

V and J are TRBV28 and TRBJ2-3; D might be TRBD1 (5 bases). CDR3 length: 15 amino acids. CDR1 MDHEN and CDR2 SYDVKM come from the germline V gene. V lost 2 bases, J lost 0 bases, and 9 bases lay in between. The CDR3 loop is CASSLMSGSTDTQYF. CDR3 nucleotide sequence: TGTGCCAGCAGTTTAATGTCAGGGAGCACAGATACGCAGTATTTT. The whole variable domain, remainder taken from reference TRBV28 and TRBJ2-3, is DVKVTQSSRYLVKRTGEKVFLECVQDMDHENMFWYRQDPGLGLRLIYFSYDVKMKEKGDIPEGYSVSREKKERFSLILESASTNQTSMYLCASSLMSGSTDTQYFGPGTRLTVL.

The genes are TRBV27 and TRBJ2-7; no clear D. In germline, CDR1 is MNHEY, CDR2 SMNVEV (reference sequence). Between the trimmed V and J ends, which lost 5 bases and 1 base, there was a span of 15 bases. The CDR3 runs to 15 residues. The CDR3 nucleotides are TGTGCCAGCAGTCTGGGGTTACCCCGGTCCTACGAGCAGTACTTC. Translating it yields CASSLGLPRSYEQYF.

This clone occurred a few times. This sequence joins TRBV18 and TRBJ2-1; no reliable D call. Per the germline V gene, CDR1 is KGHSH and CDR2 is LQKENI. V shed 3 bases and J shed 3 bases, with 9 bases lying between them. The CDR3 length is 14 residues. The CDR3 DNA follows: TGTGCCAGCTCACCCGAGACAAACTACAATGAGCAGTTCTTC. It encodes CASSPETNYNEQFF.

This chain connects TRBV2 to TRBJ2-7; D is unresolved. V was cut by 3 bases and J by 5 bases, with 2 bases left in between. Germline loops: CDR1 SNHLY, CDR2 FYNNEI. The CDR3 consists of 10 residues. The CDR3 loop is CASSDNEQYF. The CDR3 region has the DNA TGTGCCAGCAGTGATAACGAGCAGTACTTC.

The chain joins TRBV6-5 to TRBJ2-5; 11 bases agree with TRBD2. CDR1 is MNHEY and CDR2 is SVGAGI in the germline V gene. With V trimmed by 0 bases and J by 1 base, 1 base remained unmatched. CDR3 length equals 16 residues. CDR3 amino acids: CASSYSGTSGQETQYF. The CDR3 DNA reads TGTGCCAGCAGTTACTCCGGGACTAGCGGCCAAGAGACCCAGTACTTC.

The table lists this clone with a few counts. This chain connects TRBV7-2 to TRBJ2-5; 8 bases line up with TRBD1. The CDR3 length is 14 residues. V trimming: 3 bases; J trimming: 5 bases; junction bases outside the gene matches: 5. Germline V gene data show CDR1 as SGHTA and CDR2 as FQGNSA. The CDR3, as DNA: TGTGCCAGCAGCTTCACAGGGGGTGAGGAGACCCAGTACTTC. Amino acid sequence: CASSFTGGEETQYF.

The chain uses TRBV7-8 and TRBJ2-1; 8 nucleotides line up with TRBD2. Germline loops: CDR1 SGHVS, CDR2 FQNEAQ. With V trimmed by 6 bases and J by 2 bases, 6 bases remained unmatched. The CDR3 loop spans 15 amino acids. CDR3 region: CASRPTSGAYNEQFF. CDR3 bases: TGTGCCAGCAGGCCCACTAGCGGAGCCTACAATGAGCAGTTCTTC.

The chain employs TRBV4-2 and TRBJ2-5; possibly TRBD2 for D (5 bases). Germline CDR1 is LGHNA and CDR2 is YNFKEQ. The CDR3 has 15 amino acids. The V end was cut by 5 bases, the J end by 2 bases, with 15 bases between. CDR3 in amino acids: CASSSAGIDQETQYF. CDR3 nucleotide sequence: TGTGCCAGCAGCTCCGCCGGGATAGATCAAGAGACCCAGTACTTC.

The CDR3 is CASSLLSGQGRNIQYF. CDR3 sequence (DNA): TGTGCCAGCAGCTTATTATCCGGACAGGGACGAAACATTCAGTACTTC. The chain couples TRBV11-1 to TRBJ2-4; 8 positions agree with TRBD1. There are 16 residues in the CDR3. Germline loops: CDR1 SGHAT, CDR2 FQDESV (reference sequence). Germline trimming cut 2 bases from V and 6 bases from J; bases unmatched to any gene: 9.

The genes are TRBV10-1 and TRBJ2-7; 9 bases fit TRBD1. Germline values: CDR1 WNHNN, CDR2 SYGVQD (reference sequence). The CDR3 is 13 amino acids. Germline trimming cut 10 bases from V and 3 bases from J; bases unmatched to any gene: 7. CDR3 sequence reads: CATRDRDYYEQYF. The CDR3 region has the DNA TGCGCCACCCGGGACAGGGACTACTACGAGCAGTACTTC.